A single sample is the source of the 20 T cell receptor beta chains below, sequenced in a study of cytomegalovirus exposure and HLA in healthy donors. The assay was immunoSEQ multiplex PCR, and TCRdb's table has in-frame clones only and misses some. The repertoire holds tens of thousands of clones, with around 93% as singletons. The sequenced material came from PBMCs. The source is a woman aged 18-30 years in good health and CMV-seropositive.

The chain is built from TRBV30 and TRBJ1-2; D not certain. Germline CDR1 GTSNPN, CDR2 SVGIG (reference sequence). Trimming took off 4 bases at V and 6 bases at J, with 18 bases between the two ends. The CDR3 runs 14 residues. The CDR3 protein is CAWTSGGMMNGYTF. The CDR3 region has the DNA TGTGCCTGGACCTCTGGAGGTATGATGAATGGCTACACCTTC.

For the CDR3, the DNA is TGTGCCAGCAGTTCGACTGGAGGGTCCTACGAGCAGTACTTC. Protein sequence: CASSSTGGSYEQYF. The chain carries TRBV6-6 and TRBJ2-7, with a weak D call TRBD2 (6 bases). The length of the CDR3 is 14 residues. V lost 4 bases to trimming and J lost 1 base, with 11 bases between them. Germline V CDR1 and CDR2: MNHNY, SVGAGI (reference sequence).

The J gene is TRBJ2-1, the V gene TRBV11-2; possibly TRBD1 for D (5 bases). Trimming left V 5 bases short and J 10 bases short, with 21 bases between. The CDR3 spans 15 residues. Germline CDR1 and CDR2: SGHAT and FQNNGV. The CDR3 loop reads CASSQIMGPGWEQFF. CDR3 nucleotides: TGTGCCAGCAGCCAAATTATGGGGCCCGGGTGGGAGCAGTTCTTC.

CDR3 DNA sequence: TGTGCCAGCAGTGAATTTAGAGGTCCCGAAGAGACCCAGTACTTC. Translation: CASSEFRGPEETQYF. The chain employs TRBV25-1 and TRBJ2-5, with D unclear. The CDR3 contains 15 residues. Trimming left V 1 base short and J 3 bases short, with 12 bases between. The germline CDR1 and CDR2 sequences are MGHDK and SYGVNS.

The rearrangement links TRBV5-6 to TRBJ1-2; D perhaps matches TRBD1 (6 bases). The length of the CDR3 is 14 residues. Deletions cut 4 bases from V and 0 bases from J, with 10 bases between. Germline values: CDR1 SGHDT, CDR2 YYEEEE. The CDR3 DNA sequence: TGTGCCAGCAGCCCGTGGACAGCTAACTATGGCTACACCTTC. It encodes CASSPWTANYGYTF.

The chain links TRBV5-1 to TRBJ2-7, with D possibly TRBD1 on 6 matching bases. V was clipped by 0 bases and J by 3 bases, with 10 bases between them. Germline CDR1 SGHRS, CDR2 YFSETQ. The CDR3 consists of 14 residues. The chain's CDR3 is CASSLGQAVYEQYF. The CDR3 DNA follows: TGCGCCAGCAGCTTGGGACAGGCGGTCTACGAGCAGTACTTC. The entire variable domain, with the rest obtained from reference TRBV5-1 and TRBJ2-7, is as follows: KAGVTQTPRYLIKTRGQQVTLSCSPISGHRSVSWYQQTPGQGLQFLFEYFSETQRNKGNFPGRFSGRQFSNSRSEMNVSTLELGDSALYLCASSLGQAVYEQYFGPGTRLTVT.

This clone was found once. V gene TRBV7-2 combines with J gene TRBJ2-7, with D maybe TRBD2 (5 bases). The CDR3 runs to 16 residues. Germline V gene sequence: CDR1 SGHTA, CDR2 FQGNSA. Trimming pared 1 base from V and 0 bases from J, leaving 13 bases between. CDR3 sequence (DNA): TGTGCCAGCAGCTTAGTCTTAGGAGGCAGCTCCTACGAGCAGTACTTC. It encodes CASSLVLGGSSYEQYF.

The chain recombines TRBV9 with TRBJ2-5; the match to TRBD2 covers 14 bases. Germline CDR1 is SGDLS and CDR2 is YYNGEE. This CDR3 comprises 19 residues. V shed 2 bases, J shed 5 bases, and the junction held 14 bases outside the gene matches. This chain's CDR3 is CASSVAGTSGSGLKETQYF. The CDR3 DNA follows: TGTGCCAGCAGCGTGGCCGGGACTAGCGGGAGCGGGCTTAAGGAGACCCAGTACTTC. The full variable domain, rest sourced from reference TRBV9 and TRBJ2-5, is DSGVTQTPKHLITATGQRVTLRCSPRSGDLSVYWYQQSLDQGLQFLIQYYNGEERAKGNILERFSAQQFPDLHSELNLSSLELGDSALYFCASSVAGTSGSGLKETQYFGPGTRLLVL.

In its sample, this clone was seen a few times. The V and J genes are TRBV19 and TRBJ2-7; TRBD2 might be the D (5 bases). Trimming stripped 6 bases from V and 2 bases from J, with 14 bases between. Germline CDR1 reads LNHDA; CDR2 reads SQIVND (reference sequence). This CDR3 has 14 amino acids. The CDR3: CASRPYDGAYEQYF. In DNA form, the CDR3 reads TGTGCCAGTAGACCTTACGACGGGGCCTACGAGCAGTACTTC. Complete variable domain (other parts from reference TRBV19 and TRBJ2-7): DGGITQSPKYLFRKEGQNVTLSCEQNLNHDAMYWYRQDPGQGLRLIYYSQIVNDFQKGDIAEGYSVSREKKESFPLTVTSAQKNPTAFYLCASRPYDGAYEQYFGPGTRLTVT.

In nucleotides, the CDR3 is TGTGCCAGCAGCTTGGTAGGGGGACGACGGGAGACCCAGTACTTC. This gives the protein CASSLVGGRRETQYF. This chain connects TRBV5-4 to TRBJ2-5, with a tentative D call TRBD1 (6 bases). This CDR3 spans 15 amino acids. Trimming cost V 0 bases and J 5 bases, with 14 bases left between them. Germline V CDR1 and CDR2: SGHNT, YYREEE (reference sequence).

The chain links TRBV4-1 to TRBJ2-2, with a possible D match to TRBD1 (7 bases). Germline CDR1 and CDR2: MGHRA and YSYEKL. Trimming removed 6 bases from V and 1 base from J, with 12 bases in between. The CDR3 has 15 amino acids. The CDR3 DNA sequence: TGCGCCAGCAGTCGACAGGGACTGAACACCGGGGAGCTGTTTTTT. Translation gives CASSRQGLNTGELFF.

The V and J genes are TRBV20-1 and TRBJ2-1; 7 positions match TRBD1. CDR1 and CDR2 (germline): DFQATT, SNEGSKA (reference sequence). The CDR3 is 10 amino acids. The V segment lost 5 bases and the J segment 13 bases; nucleotides outside the gene matches: 5. In DNA form, the CDR3 reads TGCAGTGCTGCCCGGGACAGCCAGTTCTTC. Protein product: CSAARDSQFF.

This chain uses TRBV7-9 with TRBJ2-3; 8 bases map to TRBD2. The trim removed 3 bases at V and 2 bases at J, leaving 4 bases unmatched. The CDR3 has 15 amino acids. Germline V gene lookup returns CDR1 SEHNR and CDR2 FQNEAQ (reference sequence). The CDR3 DNA reads as TGTGCCAGCAGCTTTATAGCGGGACTCACAGATACGCAGTATTTT. Translation: CASSFIAGLTDTQYF.

This clone was observed a single time. V usage is TRBV10-3 and J usage is TRBJ2-1, with 7 bases fitting TRBD2. Germline assignment: CDR1 ENHRY and CDR2 SYGVKD. J gave up 10 bases and V 4 bases, and 10 bases lay outside the gene matches. CDR3 length equals 14 residues. The CDR3 loop reads CAISGLSGDREQFF. CDR3 DNA sequence: TGTGCCATCAGTGGCCTGAGCGGGGATCGGGAGCAGTTCTTC.

This clone was recorded once. The chain uses TRBV7-2 and TRBJ1-1; the D is unclear. Germline values: CDR1 SGHTA, CDR2 FQGNSA. The CDR3 totals 13 residues. With 1 base removed from V and 4 bases from J, the gap between germline ends came to 7 bases. CDR3 coding DNA: TGTGCCAGCAGCTTAGGTCTTAGCACTGAAGCTTTCTTT. Residues: CASSLGLSTEAFF.

This chain joins TRBV28 and TRBJ1-2, with D hard to call. The CDR3 has 15 amino acids. V was shortened by 3 bases and J by 0 bases, with 11 bases between the two germline ends. The germline V gene has CDR1 MDHEN and CDR2 SYDVKM. CDR3 nucleotides: TGTGCCAGCAGTTTCTCCGGTGACTCTAACTATGGCTACACCTTC. Residues: CASSFSGDSNYGYTF.

The rearrangement joins TRBV7-3 to TRBJ1-1, with 7 bases fitting TRBD1. From germline, CDR1 is SGHTA and CDR2 FQGTGA. The junction had 20 bases not matched to a gene; V was cut back by 5 bases and J by 11 bases. This CDR3 has 16 residues. CDR3 DNA: TGTGCCAGCAGCCATGGGACAGAGGGTCGGGGTATTCCGGCTTTCTTT. Encoded protein: CASSHGTEGRGIPAFF. The variable domain in full, with the rest retrieved from reference TRBV7-3 and TRBJ1-1, is GAGVSQTPSNKVTEKGKYVELRCDPISGHTALYWYRQSLGQGPEFLIYFQGTGAADDSGLPNDRFFAVRPEGSVSTLKIQRTERGDSAVYLCASSHGTEGRGIPAFFGQGTRLTVV.

The V and J genes are TRBV19 and TRBJ1-2, with TRBD1 matching 7 bases. This CDR3 has 16 residues. The germline V gene encodes CDR1 LNHDA and CDR2 SQIVND (reference sequence). V lost 3 bases, J lost 5 bases, and 12 bases stayed unmatched. CDR3 in DNA: TGTGCCAGTAGTATCCCGAGGGGGCGCGATACTTATGGCTACACCTTC. Its protein is CASSIPRGRDTYGYTF.

The chain combines TRBV4-1 with TRBJ1-5; 8 positions match TRBD1. V was clipped by 1 base and J by 4 bases; unmatched bases: 9. Germline V gives CDR1 MGHRA, CDR2 YSYEKL. The CDR3 length is 17 residues. CDR3 nucleotide sequence: TGCGCCAGCAGCCAAGGGTTCGGGACAGGTTCTAATCAGCCCCAGCATTTT. This encodes CASSQGFGTGSNQPQHF.

Only one count was recorded for this clone. The gene calls are TRBV14 and TRBJ2-2; the D gene is possibly TRBD1 (5 bases). V lost 1 base and J lost 2, with 11 bases in between. The CDR3 contains 16 residues. Germline V lookup: CDR1 SGHDN, CDR2 FVKESK. The CDR3 loop reads CASSQVFRVNTGELFF. The CDR3 bases are TGTGCCAGCAGCCAAGTATTCAGGGTTAACACCGGGGAGCTGTTTTTT.